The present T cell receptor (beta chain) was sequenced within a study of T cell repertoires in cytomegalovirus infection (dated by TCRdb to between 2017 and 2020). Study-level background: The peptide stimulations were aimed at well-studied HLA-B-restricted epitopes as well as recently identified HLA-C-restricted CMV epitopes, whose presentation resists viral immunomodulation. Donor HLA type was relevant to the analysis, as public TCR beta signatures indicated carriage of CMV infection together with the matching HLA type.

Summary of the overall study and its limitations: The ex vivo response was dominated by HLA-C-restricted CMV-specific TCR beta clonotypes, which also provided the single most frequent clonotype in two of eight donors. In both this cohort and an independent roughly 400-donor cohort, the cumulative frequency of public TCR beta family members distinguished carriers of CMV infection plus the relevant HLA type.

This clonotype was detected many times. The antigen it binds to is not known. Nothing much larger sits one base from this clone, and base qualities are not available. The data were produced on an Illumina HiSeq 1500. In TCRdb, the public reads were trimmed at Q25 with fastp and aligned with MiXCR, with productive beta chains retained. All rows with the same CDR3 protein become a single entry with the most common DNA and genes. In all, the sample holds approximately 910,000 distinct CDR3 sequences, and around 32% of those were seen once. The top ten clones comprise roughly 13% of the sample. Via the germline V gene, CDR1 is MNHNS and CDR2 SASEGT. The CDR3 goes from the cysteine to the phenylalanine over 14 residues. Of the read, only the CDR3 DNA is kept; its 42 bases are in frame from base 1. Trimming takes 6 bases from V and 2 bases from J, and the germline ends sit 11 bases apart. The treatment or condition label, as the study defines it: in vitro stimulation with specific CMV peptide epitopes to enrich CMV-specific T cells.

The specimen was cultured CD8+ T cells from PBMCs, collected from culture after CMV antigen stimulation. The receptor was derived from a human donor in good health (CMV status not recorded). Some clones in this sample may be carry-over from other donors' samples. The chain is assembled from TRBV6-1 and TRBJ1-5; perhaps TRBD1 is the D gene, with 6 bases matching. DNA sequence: TGTGCCAGCAGGGAAAGGACAGGCAATCAGCCCCAGCATTTT. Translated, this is CASRERTGNQPQHF.